This entry describes one TCR beta chain. Its antigen is not known. The sample is drawn from a study of STAT5B mutations in CD4+ large granular lymphocyte leukemia. V was pared by 1 base and J by 6 bases, with 18 bases between. This CDR3 is built from 16 residues. Germline V lookup: CDR1 MNHNY, CDR2 SVGAGI (reference sequence). Sequencing was at survey level. Clones were read by immunoSEQ multiplex PCR, and TCRdb kept only the in-frame ones, dropping some. The sample holds approximately 40,000 clones; approximately 84% are singletons and the top ten take 0.3% to 0.35%. The study's findings and limits: Compared with healthy controls (2/35), patient top clones favored TRBV06 (8/27).

The chain employs TRBV6-6 and TRBJ1-2; D not certain. The sequenced material came from CD4+ T cells from blood buffy coats. This TCR derives from a human donor in good health. This CDR3 is CASSYLEGFAINGYTF. CDR3 bases: TGTGCCAGCAGTTACTTGGAGGGTTTCGCAATTAATGGCTACACCTTC.